One sample yielded the 10 T cell receptor beta chains listed below, sequenced in a study of shared clonotypes between healthy human individuals. The method was immunoSEQ multiplex PCR; TCRdb's version includes in-frame clones alone and lacks a portion of them. The table has roughly 2,300,000 clones, roughly 92% seen once; the top ten hold around 0.35%. Sequencing used naive CD4+ T cells from PBMCs. Subset of the sample: CD45RA+ positively selected. These receptors were taken from a man aged 18-30 years in good health. Some clones in this sample may be carry-over from other donors' samples.

The V gene is TRBV28, the J gene TRBJ1-5, with TRBD1 matching 7 bases. Germline assignment: CDR1 MDHEN and CDR2 SYDVKM. Trimming removed 1 base from V and 4 bases from J; junction bases left unmatched: 7. This CDR3 contains 16 residues. Here the CDR3 DNA reads TGTGCCAGCAGTTTATTCATCAGGGGGTTGAATCAGCCCCAGCATTTT. This codes for CASSLFIRGLNQPQHF.

This sequence joins TRBV27 and TRBJ2-7; 9 bases fit TRBD1. With 3 bases clipped from V and 2 bases from J, the junction kept 5 bases outside the gene matches. The CDR3 is 15 amino acids. The germline V gene encodes CDR1 MNHEY and CDR2 SMNVEV (reference sequence). This CDR3 is CASSLDRGPPYEQYF. The CDR3 region has the DNA TGTGCCAGCAGTTTGGACAGGGGCCCTCCCTACGAGCAGTACTTC.

The chain has TRBV4-2 and TRBJ2-1; 8 positions agree with TRBD2. V lost 2 bases to trimming and J lost 4 bases; unmatched junction nucleotides: 13. CDR1 is LGHNA, CDR2 YNFKEQ, per germline. The length of the CDR3 is 18 residues. Here the CDR3 reads CASSQTPTGRAHYNEQFF. CDR3 nucleotides: TGTGCCAGCAGCCAAACCCCAACCGGGAGGGCCCATTACAATGAGCAGTTCTTC.

The chain carries TRBV29-1 and TRBJ2-7; 7 nucleotides agree with TRBD1. J was trimmed by 4 bases and V by 4 bases; bases with no gene match: 7. Germline assignment: CDR1 SQVTM and CDR2 ANQGSEA. The CDR3 covers 13 residues. CDR3 sequence reads: CSVGQGGTYEQYF. Written as DNA, the CDR3 is TGCAGCGTTGGACAGGGCGGTACTTACGAGCAGTACTTC.

The genes are TRBV7-8 and TRBJ2-6; D possibly corresponds to TRBD1 (6 bases). The CDR3 contains 17 residues. Trimming stripped 5 bases from V and 0 bases from J, with 14 bases between. CDR1 and CDR2 from the germline V gene are SGHVS and FQNEAQ. CDR3 nucleotides: TGTGCCAGCAGCGGCAGACAGGTGGCCTCTGGGGCCAACGTCCTGACTTTC. Protein product: CASSGRQVASGANVLTF.

To note about this clone: Other DNA sequences in this sample translate to the same CDR3. The chain links TRBV6-5 to TRBJ1-5, with D unclear. The germline V gene has CDR1 MNHEY and CDR2 SVGAGI. With 2 bases removed from V and 4 bases from J, the gap between germline ends came to 3 bases. The CDR3 has 12 amino acids. Here the CDR3 DNA reads TGTGCCAGCAGTTACGGAAATCAGCCCCAGCATTTT. Translating gives CASSYGNQPQHF.

The chain carries TRBV29-1 and TRBJ2-2; 12 bases align to TRBD2. From germline, CDR1 is SQVTM and CDR2 ANQGSEA. This CDR3 has 14 residues. Losses at the gene ends were 4 bases for V and 7 bases for J; bases not matched to a gene: 4. CDR3 sequence (DNA): TGCAGCGTTGGGCGGGGACTAGCGGGCGGGGAGCTGTTTTTT. It is translated as CSVGRGLAGGELFF.

The gene calls are TRBV27 and TRBJ1-4; 8 positions match TRBD1. The CDR3 consists of 14 residues. Germline lookup yields CDR1 MNHEY and CDR2 SMNVEV (reference sequence). Trimming took 6 bases from V and 12 from J; bases not matched to a gene: 12. CDR3 region: CASSGQGAGWELFF. DNA for the CDR3: TGTGCCAGCAGCGGACAGGGCGCGGGATGGGAACTGTTTTTT.

A note on this clone: This specimen includes other DNA sequences encoding the same CDR3. This chain uses TRBV2 with TRBJ1-5; D is unresolved. The CDR3 extends over 14 amino acids. Germline CDR1 is SNHLY and CDR2 is FYNNEI. V was trimmed by 7 bases and J by 0 bases, leaving 10 bases between them. As DNA, the CDR3 is TGTGCCAGCAACGGGCAGGTTAGCAATCAGCCCCAGCATTTT. It codes for CASNGQVSNQPQHF.

For this clone: The same CDR3 also results from other DNA sequences found in this sample. J is TRBJ1-5 and V is TRBV6-6; D remains unclear. Germline V lookup: CDR1 MNHNY, CDR2 SVGAGI (reference sequence). Deletions cut 2 bases from V and 0 bases from J, with 5 bases between. The CDR3 is made up of 14 amino acids. Written as DNA, the CDR3 is TGTGCCAGCAGTTACAGCAATAGCAATCAGCCCCAGCATTTT. Residues: CASSYSNSNQPQHF.